The 8 T cell receptor beta chains presented below share a single source sample, sequenced in a study of blood T cell repertoires in COVID-19. Method: immunoSEQ multiplex PCR; TCRdb's copy keeps in-frame clones and lacks some. This sample carries fewer than 200,000 clones, more than 75% of them seen once, and the ten largest clones take nearly 2.5%. The material sequenced was peripheral blood. All receptors come from a man in his forties or fifties with active or convalescent COVID-19.

This clone was counted once. The chain joins TRBV10-3 to TRBJ1-6, with D unresolved. The CDR3 runs to 15 residues. Trimming removed 8 bases at V and 0 bases at J, with 11 bases between. The germline CDR1 and CDR2 sequences are ENHRY and SYGVKD. The CDR3 nucleotides read TGTGCCATCTCGTCCACGAGCTCCTATAATTCACCCCTCCACTTT. Encoded protein: CAISSTSSYNSPLHF.

The J gene is TRBJ1-5, the V gene TRBV25-1; D is unresolved. There are 14 residues in the CDR3. Trimming took 2 bases from V and 3 from J, leaving 8 bases between them. Germline V CDR1 and CDR2: MGHDK, SYGVNS. The CDR3 reads CASSEGLDNQPQHF. The CDR3 nucleotides read TGTGCCAGCAGTGAAGGGCTGGACAATCAGCCCCAGCATTTT.

The chain is built from TRBV29-1 and TRBJ1-1; D uncertain. Trimming removed 7 bases at V and 0 bases at J, with 12 bases between. This CDR3 is built from 13 residues. Germline V gene sequence: CDR1 SQVTM, CDR2 ANQGSEA. CDR3 nucleotide sequence: TGCAGCGGAGGGTCTGTTTTGAACACTGAAGCTTTCTTT. This codes for CSGGSVLNTEAFF.

The chain employs TRBV11-2 and TRBJ1-2, with 10 bases identical to TRBD1. CDR1 and CDR2 from the germline V gene are SGHAT and FQNNGV. The CDR3 has 14 residues. J gave up 8 bases and V 5 bases, and 8 bases lay outside the gene matches. The CDR3 nucleotides read TGTGCCAGCAGCCTAACGACAGGGGGCAAAGGCTACACCTTC. This codes for CASSLTTGGKGYTF.

J is TRBJ1-2 and V is TRBV6-5; D possibly corresponds to TRBD1 (5 bases). The CDR3 runs to 11 residues. Germline V gene sequence: CDR1 MNHEY, CDR2 SVGAGI. Between the trimmed V and J ends, which lost 7 bases and 8 bases, there was a span of 11 bases. CDR3 protein: CASTRGEGYTF. DNA for the CDR3: TGTGCCAGCACGCGGGGCGAAGGCTACACCTTC.

Sample share makes this clone medium-sized. This chain links TRBV21-1 with TRBJ1-2; TRBD1 was called by the table and not checked on the DNA. TRBV21-1 corresponds to a pseudogene. The CDR3 sequence is 15 residues long. The CDR3 region has the DNA TGTGCCAGCAGCAAAGCCGGCACAGGGGGCTATGGCTACACCTTC. Protein: CASSKAGTGGYGYTF.

The genes are TRBV6-5 and TRBJ1-2, with D possibly being TRBD1 (6 bases). CDR1 MNHEY and CDR2 SVGAGI come from the germline V gene. V was clipped by 6 bases and J by 4 bases, with 15 bases between them. CDR3 length equals 14 residues. CDR3 in amino acids: CASRDSRSVYGYTF. Here the CDR3 DNA reads TGTGCCAGCAGGGACAGCCGATCGGTCTATGGCTACACCTTC.

The gene calls are TRBV3-1 (or the pseudogene TRBV3-2) and TRBJ2-2; weak D call: TRBD2 (5 bases). V lost 11 bases and J 6 bases, leaving 13 bases between the germline ends. Germline-derived CDR1 and CDR2 are LGHDT and YNNKEL (reference sequence). The CDR3 totals 12 residues. The CDR3 is CASARVPGELFF. For the CDR3, the DNA is TGTGCCTCCGCGCGGGTCCCCGGGGAGCTGTTTTTT.